The 8 T cell receptor beta chains below were found in one sample sequenced in a study of regulatory T cells in long-lasting Graves disease. The time point was: persistent/refractory GD, antithyroid drugs over 5 years with positive TRAb. PBMC RNA served as the TCR library source. Sequencing libraries for TCR beta were prepared with iRepertoire HTBI primers and Arm-PCR of CDR3 regions. TCRdb reanalysed the multiplex PCR reads using MiXCR and keeps one entry per CDR3 protein. The top ten hold 6.5% to 8% of the sample, which has roughly 450,000 distinct CDR3 sequences, 20% to 25% seen once. The sample here was peripheral blood mononuclear cells (PBMCs), taken when the disease was refractory, from a patient treated with antithyroid drugs. The receptors derive from a female donor with Graves disease.

This clonotype was seen ten or more times. J is TRBJ1-6 and V is TRBV5-6; no clear D gene. V lost 4 bases and J lost 5, with 13 bases in between. The CDR3 is made up of 15 amino acids. The germline gives CDR1 SGHDT, CDR2 YYEEEE. The CDR3 region has the DNA TGTGCCAGCAGCAGACCGCCGGCTGATAATTCACCCCTCCACTTT. This codes for CASSRPPADNSPLHF.

CDR3 nucleotide sequence: TGTGCCAGCAGCTTAGATACGGGGCTCTCTGGAAACACCATATATTTT. The encoded protein is CASSLDTGLSGNTIYF. The V gene is TRBV13, the J gene TRBJ1-3, with D possibly TRBD1 on 5 matching bases. This CDR3 spans 16 amino acids. The germline gives CDR1 PRHDT, CDR2 FYEKMQ (reference sequence). Trimming took off 1 base at V and 0 bases at J, with 10 bases between the two ends.

This clonotype was picked up a small number of times. This rearrangement joins TRBV6-1 to TRBJ2-3, with 14 bases identical to TRBD2. Germline assignment: CDR1 MNHNS and CDR2 SASEGT. The CDR3 covers 15 residues. V was pared by 9 bases and J by 3 bases, with 5 bases of the junction left unmatched. Here the CDR3 reads CARMGLAGETDTQYF. In DNA, the CDR3 is TGTGCCAGAATGGGACTAGCGGGAGAGACAGATACGCAGTATTTT.

The CDR3 protein is CASSLPPPEGPSTDTQYF. The DNA of the CDR3 is TGCGCCAGCAGCTTGCCCCCACCTGAGGGGCCAAGCACAGATACGCAGTATTTT. The chain couples TRBV5-1 to TRBJ2-3, with D perhaps being TRBD1 or TRBD2 (5 bases each). Germline V gives CDR1 SGHRS, CDR2 YFSETQ. The CDR3 is 18 residues long. Deletions cut 1 base from V and 0 bases from J, with 18 bases between.

This clonotype was counted ten times or more. The chain uses TRBV11-2 and TRBJ2-5; TRBD1 matches 7 bases. Trimming cost V 5 bases and J 7 bases; bases outside gene matches: 7. The CDR3 loop spans 13 amino acids. Looked up from germline, CDR1 is SGHAT and CDR2 is FQNNGV. The chain's CDR3 is CASSPLTGVTQYF. DNA for the CDR3: TGTGCCAGCAGCCCATTAACAGGGGTGACCCAGTACTTC.

This clonotype showed up many times. The CDR3 protein is CASSIARGNQPQHF. DNA for the CDR3: TGTGCCAGTAGTATTGCCCGGGGCAATCAGCCCCAGCATTTT. The chain joins TRBV19 to TRBJ1-5; no definite D call. The CDR3 covers 14 residues. V shed 3 bases and J shed 2 bases, with 8 bases lying between them. Germline CDR1 and CDR2: LNHDA and SQIVND (reference sequence).

This clonotype occurred many times. The gene calls are TRBV7-2 and TRBJ1-2, with D unresolved. The V gene's germline CDR1 is SGHTA and CDR2 FQGNSA. Trimming removed 3 bases at V and 7 bases at J, with 18 bases between. This CDR3 has 15 amino acids. The CDR3 loop is CASSFLVGAGSGYTF. The CDR3 DNA sequence: TGTGCCAGCAGCTTCCTTGTGGGTGCGGGTAGTGGCTACACCTTC.

With regard to this clonotype: A much larger clone sits a single nucleotide away, making a read error possible. The genes are TRBV6-1 and TRBJ2-7, with 10 positions matching TRBD2. Germline loops: CDR1 MNHNS, CDR2 SASEGT. This CDR3 spans 17 amino acids. V lost 6 bases, J lost 6 bases, and 17 bases stayed unmatched. CDR3 region: CASSKTGLAEYNCEQYF. As DNA, the CDR3 is TGTGCCAGCAGCAAAACAGGACTAGCGGAATATAACTGCGAGCAGTACTTC.